Shown below are 27 T cell receptor beta chains from a single sample sequenced in a study of blood T cell repertoires in COVID-19. The method was immunoSEQ multiplex PCR; TCRdb's version includes in-frame clones alone and lacks a portion of them. Found here are 150,000 or so clones, approximately 83% of them singletons; the top ten hold 4%. Sequenced material: peripheral blood. The source is a woman aged 55-75 years with acute or convalescent COVID-19.

This chain uses TRBV5-5 with TRBJ1-2, with D possibly being TRBD1 (5 bases). The CDR3 is 16 residues long. Germline CDR1 is SGHKS and CDR2 is YYEKEE (reference sequence). Trimming left V 2 bases short and J 5 bases short, with 19 bases between. The CDR3: CASSFQTGDWWYGYTF. CDR3 sequence (DNA): TGTGCCAGCAGCTTCCAGACGGGGGACTGGTGGTATGGCTACACCTTC.

The gene calls are TRBV18 and TRBJ2-5; 8 bases agree with TRBD2. The CDR3 runs to 13 residues. V lost 3 bases and J lost 4; bases outside the gene matches: 1. Germline V gene data show CDR1 as KGHSH and CDR2 as LQKENI. CDR3 in amino acids: CASSPGLGETQYF. CDR3 coding DNA: TGTGCCAGCTCACCGGGACTAGGAGAGACCCAGTACTTC.

The chain recombines TRBV7-7 with TRBJ2-5; TRBD2 matches 14 bases. From germline, CDR1 is SSHAT and CDR2 FNYEAQ (reference sequence). The CDR3 has 15 amino acids. The trim removed 6 bases at V and 5 bases at J, leaving 5 bases unmatched. This CDR3 reads CASRSGTSGSETQYF. The CDR3 DNA reads TGTGCCAGCAGATCCGGGACTAGCGGGAGTGAGACCCAGTACTTC.

The chain combines TRBV5-8 with TRBJ2-5; TRBD1 aligns across 9 bases. Unmatched junction bases numbered 9, after V lost 4 bases and J lost 5 bases. The CDR3 is 15 amino acids. Germline V CDR1 and CDR2: SGHTS, YDEGEE. The CDR3 region is CASSHGTGRTETQYF. CDR3 bases: TGTGCCAGCAGCCACGGGACAGGGAGGACTGAGACCCAGTACTTC.

V is TRBV4-3 and J is TRBJ2-5; 9 bases are a match to TRBD2. J gave up 0 bases and V 1 base, and 12 bases lay outside the gene matches. The CDR3 spans 19 residues. Germline-derived CDR1 and CDR2 are LGHNA and YSLEER. This CDR3 is CASSQVAGVGRIDQETQYF. Here the CDR3 DNA reads TGCGCCAGCAGCCAAGTAGCGGGAGTCGGGCGCATCGACCAAGAGACCCAGTACTTC.

J is TRBJ2-1 and V is TRBV6-2 or TRBV6-3; 7 bases line up with TRBD2. J was trimmed by 3 bases and V by 2 bases; bases with no gene match: 4. This CDR3 is built from 15 residues. Germline CDR1 is MNHEY and CDR2 is SVGEGT. This chain's CDR3 is CASSYTGLDYNEQFF. DNA for the CDR3: TGTGCCAGCAGTTACACCGGACTAGACTACAATGAGCAGTTCTTC.

The chain carries TRBV29-1 and TRBJ2-3; D remains ambiguous. CDR1 SQVTM and CDR2 ANQGSEA come from the germline V gene. Trimming left V 3 bases short and J 6 bases short, with 13 bases between. This CDR3 is built from 13 residues. This CDR3 reads CSVDTHTGDTQYF. The CDR3, as DNA: TGCAGCGTTGATACTCACACCGGGGATACGCAGTATTTT.

The CDR3 protein is CAISESASTNNEQFF. The CDR3 region has the DNA TGTGCCATCAGTGAGTCGGCTAGTACGAACAATGAGCAGTTCTTC. This chain links TRBV10-3 with TRBJ2-1; unclear D gene. The CDR3 loop spans 15 amino acids. Germline V gene data show CDR1 as ENHRY and CDR2 as SYGVKD. V was pared by 0 bases and J by 5 bases, with 11 bases between.

The gene calls are TRBV5-1 and TRBJ2-5, with TRBD2 matching 8 bases. This CDR3 is built from 15 residues. Germline V gives CDR1 SGHRS, CDR2 YFSETQ. V lost 4 bases to trimming and J lost 5 bases; unmatched junction nucleotides: 10. The CDR3 bases are TGCGCCAGCAGCCGTGCCGGGACTAGGGATGAGACCCAGTACTTC. This encodes CASSRAGTRDETQYF. Drawing the rest from reference TRBV5-1 and TRBJ2-5, the complete variable domain is KAGVTQTPRYLIKTRGQQVTLSCSPISGHRSVSWYQQTPGQGLQFLFEYFSETQRNKGNFPGRFSGRQFSNSRSEMNVSTLELGDSALYLCASSRAGTRDETQYFGPGTRLLVL.

This clone appeared once. V gene TRBV30 combines with J gene TRBJ1-1; 7 nucleotides match TRBD1. The germline V gene encodes CDR1 GTSNPN and CDR2 SVGIG (reference sequence). The V and J ends lost 6 bases and 1 base, in that order; junction bases with no gene match: 5. This CDR3 contains 13 residues. The CDR3 sequence is CACSDRPNTEAFF. In DNA, the CDR3 is TGTGCCTGTTCGGACAGGCCGAACACTGAAGCTTTCTTT.

The rearrangement uses TRBV28 and TRBJ1-3; D possibly corresponds to TRBD1 (5 bases). Looked up from germline, CDR1 is MDHEN and CDR2 is SYDVKM. The CDR3 runs 15 residues. V lost 6 bases to trimming and J lost 2 bases, with 14 bases between them. The CDR3, as DNA: TGTGCCAGCAGCATCCACGCGGGGGCTGGAAACACCATATATTTT. It codes for CASSIHAGAGNTIYF.

The chain is built from TRBV28 and TRBJ2-7; D possibly corresponds to TRBD1 (6 bases). CDR3 size: 16 residues. V lost 6 bases to trimming and J lost 2 bases, with 20 bases between them. The germline CDR1 and CDR2 sequences are MDHEN and SYDVKM. The CDR3 is CASRPALTGPAYEQYF. The CDR3 DNA reads TGTGCCAGCAGGCCGGCCCTGACAGGTCCTGCCTACGAGCAGTACTTC.

The J gene is TRBJ2-7, the V gene TRBV14; 7 bases agree with TRBD2. The CDR3 sequence is 14 residues long. Per germline, CDR1 SGHDN and CDR2 FVKESK. With 4 bases clipped from V and 2 bases from J, the junction kept 5 bases outside the gene matches. CDR3: CASSPIAGPYEQYF. CDR3 DNA sequence: TGTGCCAGCAGCCCCATAGCGGGTCCCTACGAGCAGTACTTC. Full variable domain (remainder filled in from reference TRBV14 and TRBJ2-7): EAGVTQFPSHSVIEKGQTVTLRCDPISGHDNLYWYRRVMGKEIKFLLHFVKESKQDESGMPNNRFLAERTGGTYSTLKVQPAELEDSGVYFCASSPIAGPYEQYFGPGTRLTVT.

The J gene is TRBJ2-2, the V gene TRBV7-2, with TRBD1 as a possible D gene (6 bases). Germline CDR1 is SGHTA and CDR2 is FQGNSA. Trimming shortened V by 5 bases and J by 0 bases, and 16 bases separated the two germline ends. The CDR3 extends over 17 amino acids. CDR3 amino acids: CASSPHARGPNTGELFF. Here the CDR3 DNA reads TGTGCCAGCAGCCCCCACGCCAGGGGCCCGAACACCGGGGAGCTGTTTTTT.

The chain couples TRBV6-5 to TRBJ1-2; no firm D call. The CDR3 has 15 residues. V was shortened by 0 bases and J by 5 bases, with 13 bases between the two germline ends. Germline-derived CDR1 and CDR2 are MNHEY and SVGAGI. CDR3 DNA sequence: TGTGCCAGCAGTTACTCACGGAGGGCTGGATATGGCTACACCTTC. Its translation: CASSYSRRAGYGYTF.

This chain joins TRBV24-1 and TRBJ2-1, with 7 bases that match TRBD1. J was trimmed by 0 bases and V by 5 bases; bases with no gene match: 6. The CDR3 is 16 amino acids. Looked up from germline, CDR1 is KGHDR and CDR2 is SFDVKD. The CDR3, as DNA: TGTGCCACCAGTGGACAGGGAGCGAACTCCTACAATGAGCAGTTCTTC. As protein: CATSGQGANSYNEQFF.

This clone was detected once. This chain uses TRBV25-1 with TRBJ1-1; D is perhaps TRBD1 (6 bases). V gave up 4 bases and J gave up 8 bases, with 14 bases separating them. This CDR3 has 13 residues. The germline gives CDR1 MGHDK, CDR2 SYGVNS. Here the CDR3 reads CASSGDPGQEAFF. The CDR3 DNA reads TGTGCCAGCAGTGGCGACCCCGGACAGGAAGCTTTCTTT.

The chain uses TRBV4-3 and TRBJ2-1; unclear D gene. Germline loops: CDR1 LGHNA, CDR2 YSLEER. V was pared by 0 bases and J by 2 bases, with 5 bases between. CDR3 length: 14 residues. The CDR3 spells CASSQENTYNEQFF. CDR3 coding DNA: TGCGCCAGCAGCCAAGAAAACACCTACAATGAGCAGTTCTTC.

The V and J genes are TRBV28 and TRBJ2-2, with a weak D call TRBD2 (5 bases). There are 15 residues in the CDR3. The V gene lost 7 bases and the J gene lost 5 bases, with 17 bases spanning the gap. Germline CDR1 MDHEN, CDR2 SYDVKM. The CDR3 protein is CASIAPPSGTGELFF. CDR3 nucleotide sequence: TGTGCCAGCATTGCCCCCCCAAGCGGAACCGGGGAGCTGTTTTTT.

The chain recombines TRBV5-4 with TRBJ2-5, with 7 nucleotides matching TRBD1. The germline gives CDR1 SGHNT, CDR2 YYREEE (reference sequence). The CDR3 consists of 14 residues. Unmatched junction bases numbered 5, after V lost 4 bases and J lost 2 bases. The CDR3, as DNA: TGTGCCAGCAGCACCCGGGACAGACAAGAGACCCAGTACTTC. Residues: CASSTRDRQETQYF.

The chain is built from TRBV6-6 and TRBJ2-6, with D possibly TRBD1 on 6 matching bases. Trimming shortened V by 10 bases and J by 4 bases, and 35 bases separated the two germline ends. CDR1 and CDR2 (germline): MNHNY, SVGAGI (reference sequence). This CDR3 is built from 21 residues. CDR3 in amino acids: CATSRTGGRAKVSAGANVLTF. In DNA form, the CDR3 reads TGTGCCACCAGCAGAACTGGGGGCAGGGCCAAAGTTTCCGCCGGGGCCAACGTCCTGACTTTC.

The genes are TRBV5-1 and TRBJ1-1; D is perhaps TRBD1 (6 bases). Deletions cut 4 bases from V and 3 bases from J, with 13 bases between. Germline lookup yields CDR1 SGHRS and CDR2 YFSETQ. The CDR3 loop spans 14 amino acids. CDR3 residues: CASSPDSYDTEAFF. CDR3 DNA: TGCGCCAGCAGCCCGGACAGTTATGACACTGAAGCTTTCTTT.

The chain couples TRBV15 to TRBJ2-1; 13 positions match TRBD2. CDR1 is LNHNV, CDR2 YYDKDF, per germline (reference sequence). The J segment lost 4 bases and the V segment lost 3 bases, leaving 12 bases of the junction unmatched. The CDR3 runs to 19 residues. CDR3 region: CATSSKVLAGGLPYNEQFF. For the CDR3, the DNA is TGTGCCACCAGCAGCAAGGTACTAGCGGGAGGGCTTCCGTACAATGAGCAGTTCTTC.

The rearrangement links TRBV19 to TRBJ2-5; D might be TRBD2 (6 bases). V was pared by 6 bases and J by 4 bases, with 21 bases between. The CDR3 length is 16 residues. Germline CDR1 and CDR2: LNHDA and SQIVND (reference sequence). In DNA form, the CDR3 reads TGTGCCAGTAGCCTGACCCTTGGGGGAGGAGTAGAGACCCAGTACTTC. Its translation: CASSLTLGGGVETQYF.

This clone has ten or more counts. V is TRBV27 and J is TRBJ2-7; possible D gene TRBD2, 6 bases. This CDR3 is 17 amino acids long. Germline CDR1 reads MNHEY; CDR2 reads SMNVEV (reference sequence). The V end lost 2 bases, the J end lost 4 bases, and 21 bases lay between the germline ends. The CDR3 protein is CASSLLGQGLGLYEQYF. CDR3 nucleotide sequence: TGTGCCAGCAGTTTACTGGGTCAGGGACTGGGACTGTACGAGCAGTACTTC.

The CDR3 loop is CASSLSPYTGSLYNTEAFF. CDR3 nucleotides: TGTGCCAGCAGTTTATCCCCCTACACAGGTTCTCTCTACAACACTGAAGCTTTCTTT. The V gene is TRBV27, the J gene TRBJ1-1; possible D gene TRBD1, 5 bases. CDR3 length: 19 amino acids. V lost 0 bases to trimming and J lost 2 bases, with 22 bases between them. CDR1 and CDR2 from the germline V gene are MNHEY and SMNVEV (reference sequence).

The CDR3 is CATQREQGSYNEQFF. The CDR3 DNA is TGTGCCACCCAGAGGGAACAGGGGAGCTACAATGAGCAGTTCTTC. V and J are TRBV6-5 and TRBJ2-1, with 7 bases matching TRBD1. This CDR3 is 15 amino acids long. Trimming removed 10 bases from V and 3 bases from J; junction bases left unmatched: 12. In germline, CDR1 is MNHEY, CDR2 SVGAGI.